This is a list of T cell receptor beta chains from one sample in a study of shared T cell receptors in the human thymus. This table comes from immunoSEQ multiplex PCR, and its TCRdb copy is limited to in-frame clones, with some not included. The data show about 380,000 clones, 95% seen once. Source material: thymocytes. These receptor sequences come from a human donor. Both conserved end residues are trimmed from each CDR3. The order of the fields is V gene, J gene, CDR3 protein.

v_gene: TRBV6-1
j_gene: TRBJ2-1
CDR3aa: ASSHKTRTVGEQF

v_gene: TRBV2
j_gene: TRBJ2-3
CDR3aa: ASSENDREGKEWGTDTQY

v_gene: TRBV4-2
j_gene: TRBJ2-7
CDR3aa: ASSQGVSGTVEQY

v_gene: TRBV27
j_gene: TRBJ2-1
CDR3aa: ASSLGTASRDEQF

v_gene: TRBV7-9
j_gene: TRBJ2-2
CDR3aa: ASTRGELF

v_gene: TRBV5-6
j_gene: TRBJ2-3
CDR3aa: ASRACIWSCHHTDTQY

v_gene: TRBV27
j_gene: TRBJ2-3
CDR3aa: ASSPLDSGRPRTQY

v_gene: TRBV10-1
j_gene: TRBJ2-2
CDR3aa: ASSAGRNTGELF

v_gene: TRBV28
j_gene: TRBJ1-1
CDR3aa: ASSLGGQGLNTEAF

v_gene: TRBV7-2
j_gene: TRBJ2-7
CDR3aa: ASSFWPLEFYEQY

v_gene: TRBV29-1
j_gene: TRBJ2-1
CDR3aa: SVEDGLAGYNEQF

v_gene: TRBV7-2
j_gene: TRBJ2-1
CDR3aa: ASSLGGLEQF

v_gene: TRBV25-1
j_gene: TRBJ1-4
CDR3aa: ASSESGSTTNEKLF

v_gene: TRBV7-2
j_gene: TRBJ2-1
CDR3aa: ASSSRGNPGLAHNEQF

v_gene: TRBV4-1
j_gene: TRBJ2-5
CDR3aa: ASSQRASRETQY

v_gene: TRBV7-9
j_gene: TRBJ1-4
CDR3aa: ASSLERALGTNEKLF

v_gene: TRBV14
j_gene: TRBJ1-1
CDR3aa: ASSQDRAESSEAF

v_gene: TRBV7-7
j_gene: TRBJ2-5
CDR3aa: ASGELYRGSQETQY

v_gene: TRBV2
j_gene: -
CDR3aa: ASTPGLAGVGLSSYEQY

v_gene: TRBV5-4
j_gene: TRBJ2-2
CDR3aa: ASSFYSANTGELF

v_gene: TRBV10-3
j_gene: TRBJ2-1
CDR3aa: AISESIRPQSSYNEQF

v_gene: TRBV28
j_gene: TRBJ2-4
CDR3aa: ASSLAGAWDIQY

v_gene: TRBV9
j_gene: TRBJ2-7
CDR3aa: ASSVDYRATSLDEQY

v_gene: TRBV5-1
j_gene: TRBJ1-2
CDR3aa: ASSLLDRDRGWRGYT

v_gene: TRBV30
j_gene: TRBJ1-1
CDR3aa: AWNISEAF

v_gene: TRBV20-1
j_gene: TRBJ2-2
CDR3aa: SARVGGELF

v_gene: TRBV2
j_gene: TRBJ1-4
CDR3aa: ATGGTVDEKLF

v_gene: TRBV6-5
j_gene: TRBJ1-2
CDR3aa: ASSLTGAGGYT

v_gene: TRBV19
j_gene: TRBJ1-5
CDR3aa: ASQGGTNSNQPQH

v_gene: TRBV15
j_gene: TRBJ2-7
CDR3aa: ATSRDRGEQY

v_gene: TRBV7-9
j_gene: TRBJ2-1
CDR3aa: ASSLVKPGTPSPYNEQF

v_gene: TRBV29-1
j_gene: TRBJ1-3
CDR3aa: SVEDEGKGAEGNTIY

v_gene: TRBV2
j_gene: TRBJ1-2
CDR3aa: ASIRTEANYGYT

v_gene: TRBV11-2
j_gene: TRBJ2-3
CDR3aa: ASSLPIRTDTQY

v_gene: TRBV27
j_gene: TRBJ2-1
CDR3aa: ASSLWFPGEQF

v_gene: TRBV28
j_gene: TRBJ1-2
CDR3aa: ASSILPRGFYDYGYT

v_gene: TRBV7-9
j_gene: TRBJ2-1
CDR3aa: ASTQLAGMVGDEQF

v_gene: TRBV15
j_gene: TRBJ2-1
CDR3aa: ATSSPGERERNEQF

v_gene: TRBV7-7
j_gene: TRBJ2-1
CDR3aa: ASSPGPSSYNEQF

v_gene: TRBV2
j_gene: TRBJ2-2
CDR3aa: ASSGPFGPDRNTGELF

v_gene: TRBV6-1
j_gene: TRBJ2-3
CDR3aa: ASSELVWTGASDTQY

v_gene: TRBV7-2
j_gene: TRBJ2-2
CDR3aa: ASSFVGTGTGELF

v_gene: TRBV19
j_gene: TRBJ2-2
CDR3aa: ASSMVGGPGELF

v_gene: TRBV7-2
j_gene: TRBJ2-7
CDR3aa: ASSLSHDGTYEQY

v_gene: TRBV11-2
j_gene: TRBJ1-1
CDR3aa: ASSLDPPVVGAF

v_gene: TRBV7-4
j_gene: TRBJ2-5
CDR3aa: ASSQGTSGSMKETQY

v_gene: TRBV2
j_gene: TRBJ2-7
CDR3aa: ASDRDRDFYEQY

v_gene: TRBV12-2
j_gene: TRBJ2-7
CDR3aa: ASRLLISSYEQY

v_gene: TRBV19
j_gene: TRBJ1-3
CDR3aa: ASRGTIGNTIY

v_gene: TRBV28
j_gene: TRBJ2-7
CDR3aa: ASSPVGRLRLGWMIEQY

v_gene: TRBV6-6
j_gene: TRBJ1-2
CDR3aa: ASRLGQGGLGYT

v_gene: TRBV9
j_gene: TRBJ2-7
CDR3aa: ASSRGGGGSLTEQY

v_gene: TRBV14
j_gene: TRBJ2-6
CDR3aa: ASSQRSGWSGANVLT